One T cell receptor (beta chain) is described in this entry. Its antigen remains unidentified. This entry is derived from a study of cytomegalovirus exposure and HLA in healthy donors. Overall study context: Clustering assigned 81% of the roughly 370 genotyped donors to the Caucasian-associated ancestry cluster.

The PCR made use of 60 Vbeta and 13 Jbeta primers. This table comes from immunoSEQ multiplex PCR, and its TCRdb copy is limited to in-frame clones, with some not included. The data contain about 160,000 clones, 82% of them seen just once; the ten biggest clones take up around 1.5%. Study-wide results and limits: The authors assumed roughly uniform sequencing depth across donors for presence/absence analyses. Reportedly, a later analysis found an Asian-associated ancestry cluster had fewer N-insertions than the approximately 640-donor mean.

The length of the CDR3 is 17 residues. After removal of 3 bases from V and 4 bases from J, the junction contained 7 bases not matched to a gene. In germline, CDR1 is MDHEN, CDR2 SYDVKM. Specimen: PBMCs. The gene calls are TRBV28 and TRBJ2-2; 11 nucleotides line up with TRBD2. The sequence came from a girl between 10 and 17 years old in good health and CMV-seropositive. The CDR3 bases are TGTGCCAGCAGTTTCCCCACGGGACTAGCGGTCACCGGGGAGCTGTTTTTT. This sequence encodes CASSFPTGLAVTGELFF.